This T cell receptor beta chain comes out of a study of cytomegalovirus exposure and HLA in healthy donors. Looking at the study overall: Assignment to the Caucasian-associated ancestry cluster applied to around 80% of the 350 to 500 genotyped donors.

The CDR3 contains 15 residues. The V end lost 4 bases, the J end lost 4 bases, and 15 bases lay between the germline ends. Germline CDR1 is SGDLS and CDR2 is YYNGEE. In regard to this clone: Its antigen remains unknown.

Broader study findings: An analysis that was carried out later associated 17,000 or so TCR beta sequences with HLA alleles at 0.05 false discovery rate.

PCR employed 60 Vbeta and 13 Jbeta primers. TCRdb keeps only in-frame clones here, not all; method: immunoSEQ multiplex PCR. The table records 210,000 or so clones, about 88% of them present only once. This chain joins TRBV9 and TRBJ2-1, with TRBD2 as a possible D gene (6 bases). Material: PBMCs. The TCR was taken from a girl under 10 years old in good health and CMV-seronegative. CDR3 bases: TGTGCCAGCAGCCCCGGGGGACTTTTGTACAATGAGCAGTTCTTC. Its protein product is CASSPGGLLYNEQFF.